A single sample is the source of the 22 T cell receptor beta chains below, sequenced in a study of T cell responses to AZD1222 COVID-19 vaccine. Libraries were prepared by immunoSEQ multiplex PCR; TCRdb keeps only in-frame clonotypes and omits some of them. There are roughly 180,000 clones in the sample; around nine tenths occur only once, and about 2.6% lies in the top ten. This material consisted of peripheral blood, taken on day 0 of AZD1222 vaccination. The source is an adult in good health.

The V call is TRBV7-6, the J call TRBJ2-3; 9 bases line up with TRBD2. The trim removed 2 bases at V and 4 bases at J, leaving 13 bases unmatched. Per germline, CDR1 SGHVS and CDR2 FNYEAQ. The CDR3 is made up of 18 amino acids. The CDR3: CASSLTVGRGTSSDTQYF. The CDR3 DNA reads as TGTGCCAGCAGCTTAACGGTAGGGCGAGGGACTAGCTCAGATACGCAGTATTTT.

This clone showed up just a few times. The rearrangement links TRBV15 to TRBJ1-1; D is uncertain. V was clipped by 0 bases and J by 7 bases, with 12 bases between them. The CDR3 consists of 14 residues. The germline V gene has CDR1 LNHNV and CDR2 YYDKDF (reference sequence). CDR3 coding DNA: TGTGCCACCAGCAGAGATGGAGGGAGGGTTGAAGCTTTCTTT. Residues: CATSRDGGRVEAFF.

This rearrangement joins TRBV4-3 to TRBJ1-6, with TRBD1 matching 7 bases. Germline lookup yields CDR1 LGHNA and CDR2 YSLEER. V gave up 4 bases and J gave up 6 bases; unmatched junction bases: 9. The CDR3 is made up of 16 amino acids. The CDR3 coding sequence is TGCGCCAGCAGCCGGTCCCCGGGACAGCTTAATTCACCCCTCCACTTT. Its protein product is CASSRSPGQLNSPLHF.

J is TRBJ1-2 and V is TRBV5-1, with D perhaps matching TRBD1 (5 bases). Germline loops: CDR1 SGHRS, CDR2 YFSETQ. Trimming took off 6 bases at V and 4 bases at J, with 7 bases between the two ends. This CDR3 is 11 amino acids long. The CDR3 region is CASKGPYGYTF. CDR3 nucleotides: TGCGCCAGCAAGGGGCCCTATGGCTACACCTTC.

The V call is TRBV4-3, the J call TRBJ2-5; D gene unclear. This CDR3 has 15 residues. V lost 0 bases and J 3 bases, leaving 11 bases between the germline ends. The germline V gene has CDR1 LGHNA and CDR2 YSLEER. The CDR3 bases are TGCGCCAGCAGCCAAGATAGCACACCCGAAGAGACCCAGTACTTC. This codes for CASSQDSTPEETQYF.

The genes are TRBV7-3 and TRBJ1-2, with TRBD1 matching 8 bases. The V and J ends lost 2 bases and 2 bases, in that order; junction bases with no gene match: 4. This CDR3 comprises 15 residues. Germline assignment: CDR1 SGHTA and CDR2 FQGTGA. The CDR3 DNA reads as TGTGCCAGCAGCTTAGCCCCAGGGGGCAACTATGGCTACACCTTC. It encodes CASSLAPGGNYGYTF.

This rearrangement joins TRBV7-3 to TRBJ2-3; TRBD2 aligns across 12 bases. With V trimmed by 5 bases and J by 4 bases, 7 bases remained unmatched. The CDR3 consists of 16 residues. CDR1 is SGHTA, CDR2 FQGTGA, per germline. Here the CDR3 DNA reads TGTGCCAGCAGCCAAACTAGCGGGGGGACGCCAGATACGCAGTATTTT. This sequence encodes CASSQTSGGTPDTQYF.

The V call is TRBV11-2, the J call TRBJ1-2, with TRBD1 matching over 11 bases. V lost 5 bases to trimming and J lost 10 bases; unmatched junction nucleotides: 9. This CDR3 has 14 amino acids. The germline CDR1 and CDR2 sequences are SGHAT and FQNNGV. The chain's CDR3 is CASSIQGQGGDYTF. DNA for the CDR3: TGTGCCAGCAGCATCCAGGGACAGGGGGGCGACTACACCTTC. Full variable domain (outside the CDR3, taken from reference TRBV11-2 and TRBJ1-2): EAGVAQSPRYKIIEKRQSVAFWCNPISGHATLYWYQQILGQGPKLLIQFQNNGVVDDSQLPKDRFSAERLKGVDSTLKIQPAKLEDSAVYLCASSIQGQGGDYTFGSGTRLTVV.

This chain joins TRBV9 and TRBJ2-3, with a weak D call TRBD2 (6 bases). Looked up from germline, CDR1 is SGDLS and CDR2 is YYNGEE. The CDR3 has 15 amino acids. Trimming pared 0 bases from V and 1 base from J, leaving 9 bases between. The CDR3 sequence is CASSVVGTGTDTQYF. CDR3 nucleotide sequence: TGTGCCAGCAGCGTAGTCGGGACTGGCACAGATACGCAGTATTTT.

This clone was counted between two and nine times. The DNA of the CDR3 is TGTGCCAGCAGCTTATCGGTTGGGGACACTGAAGCTTTCTTT. Translated, it gives CASSLSVGDTEAFF. The chain combines TRBV7-2 with TRBJ1-1; no reliable D call. The CDR3 runs to 14 residues. Trimming took 2 bases from V and 3 from J, leaving 10 bases between them. The V gene's germline CDR1 is SGHTA and CDR2 FQGNSA.

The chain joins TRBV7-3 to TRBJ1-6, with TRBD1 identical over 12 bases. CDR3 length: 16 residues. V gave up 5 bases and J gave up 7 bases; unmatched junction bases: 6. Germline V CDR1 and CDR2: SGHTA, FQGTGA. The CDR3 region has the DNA TGTGCCAGCAGCCCGGGGACAGGGGGCCTGAATTCACCCCTCCACTTT. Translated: CASSPGTGGLNSPLHF.

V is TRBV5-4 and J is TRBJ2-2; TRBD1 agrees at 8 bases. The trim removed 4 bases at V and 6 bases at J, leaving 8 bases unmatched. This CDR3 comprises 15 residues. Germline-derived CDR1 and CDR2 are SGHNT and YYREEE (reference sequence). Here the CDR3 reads CASSPRQGRPGELFF. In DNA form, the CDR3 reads TGTGCCAGCAGCCCGAGACAGGGGAGGCCCGGGGAGCTGTTTTTT.

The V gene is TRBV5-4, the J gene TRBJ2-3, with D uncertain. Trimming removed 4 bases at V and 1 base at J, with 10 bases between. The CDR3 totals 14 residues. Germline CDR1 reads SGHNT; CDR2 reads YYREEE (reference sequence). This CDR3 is CASSLYLGTDTQYF. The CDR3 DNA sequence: TGTGCCAGCAGCCTATACTTGGGCACAGATACGCAGTATTTT.

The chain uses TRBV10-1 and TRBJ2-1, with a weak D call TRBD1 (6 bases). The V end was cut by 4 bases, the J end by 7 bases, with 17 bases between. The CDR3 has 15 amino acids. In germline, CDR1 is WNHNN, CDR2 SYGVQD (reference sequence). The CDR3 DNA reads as TGCGCCAGCAGTGGTTCACGGCACAGGGTGAATGAGCAGTTCTTC. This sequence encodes CASSGSRHRVNEQFF.

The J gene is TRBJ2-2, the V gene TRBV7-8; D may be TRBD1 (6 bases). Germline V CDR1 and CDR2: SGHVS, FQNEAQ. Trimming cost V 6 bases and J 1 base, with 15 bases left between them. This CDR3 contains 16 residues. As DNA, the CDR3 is TGTGCCAGCAGGAAGGACAGCCAACGGAACACCGGGGAGCTGTTTTTT. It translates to CASRKDSQRNTGELFF.

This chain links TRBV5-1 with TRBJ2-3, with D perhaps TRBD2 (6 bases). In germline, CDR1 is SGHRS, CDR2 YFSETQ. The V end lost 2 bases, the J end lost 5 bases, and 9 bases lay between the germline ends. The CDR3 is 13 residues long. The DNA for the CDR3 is TGCGCCAGCAGCTTCCCGGGGGAAGATACGCAGTATTTT. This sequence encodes CASSFPGEDTQYF.

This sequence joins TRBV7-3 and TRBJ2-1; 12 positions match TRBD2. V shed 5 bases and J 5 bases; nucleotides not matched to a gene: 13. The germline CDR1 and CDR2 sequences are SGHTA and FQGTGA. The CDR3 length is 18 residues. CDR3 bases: TGTGCCAGCAGCCCTCGGACTAGCGGGGAGGTTGGCCACAATGAGCAGTTCTTC. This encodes CASSPRTSGEVGHNEQFF.

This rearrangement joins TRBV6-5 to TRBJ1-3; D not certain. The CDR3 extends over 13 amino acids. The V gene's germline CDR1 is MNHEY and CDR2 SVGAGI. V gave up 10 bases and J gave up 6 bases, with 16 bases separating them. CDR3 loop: CATSGDVANTIYF. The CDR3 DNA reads TGTGCCACCTCCGGGGATGTCGCAAACACCATATATTTT.

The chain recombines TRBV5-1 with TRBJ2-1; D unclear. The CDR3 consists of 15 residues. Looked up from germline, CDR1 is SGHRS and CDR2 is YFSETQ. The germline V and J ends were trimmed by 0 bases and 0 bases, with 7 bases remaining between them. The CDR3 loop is CASSLEMSSYNEQFF. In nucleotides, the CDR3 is TGCGCCAGCAGCTTGGAGATGAGCTCCTACAATGAGCAGTTCTTC.

CDR3 in DNA: TGTGCCACCAGACGGACAGACTCCTACGAGCAGTACTTC. Encoded protein: CATRRTDSYEQYF. The chain employs TRBV7-2 and TRBJ2-7; D may be TRBD1 (6 bases). The CDR3 has 13 amino acids. The ends were cut back, 10 bases at V and 0 bases at J, with 13 bases in the middle. Germline assignment: CDR1 SGHTA and CDR2 FQGNSA. Looking up the rest from reference TRBV7-2 and TRBJ2-7 gives the full variable domain: GAGVSQSPSNKVTEKGKDVELRCDPISGHTALYWYRQSLGQGLEFLIYFQGNSAPDKSGLPSDRFSAERTGGSVSTLTIQRTQQEDSAVYLCATRRTDSYEQYFGPGTRLTVT.

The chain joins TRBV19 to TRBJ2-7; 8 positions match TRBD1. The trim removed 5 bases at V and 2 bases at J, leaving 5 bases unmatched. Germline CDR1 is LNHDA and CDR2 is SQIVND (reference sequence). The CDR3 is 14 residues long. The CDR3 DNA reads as TGTGCCAGTAGTGCCAGGGGGCCCCCCTACGAGCAGTACTTC. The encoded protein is CASSARGPPYEQYF.

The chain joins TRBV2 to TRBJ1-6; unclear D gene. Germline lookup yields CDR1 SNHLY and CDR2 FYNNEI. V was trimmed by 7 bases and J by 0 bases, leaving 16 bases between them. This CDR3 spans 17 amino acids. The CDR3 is CASKPWGASSYNSPLHF. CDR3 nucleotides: TGTGCCAGCAAGCCCTGGGGAGCCAGCTCCTATAATTCACCCCTCCACTTT.